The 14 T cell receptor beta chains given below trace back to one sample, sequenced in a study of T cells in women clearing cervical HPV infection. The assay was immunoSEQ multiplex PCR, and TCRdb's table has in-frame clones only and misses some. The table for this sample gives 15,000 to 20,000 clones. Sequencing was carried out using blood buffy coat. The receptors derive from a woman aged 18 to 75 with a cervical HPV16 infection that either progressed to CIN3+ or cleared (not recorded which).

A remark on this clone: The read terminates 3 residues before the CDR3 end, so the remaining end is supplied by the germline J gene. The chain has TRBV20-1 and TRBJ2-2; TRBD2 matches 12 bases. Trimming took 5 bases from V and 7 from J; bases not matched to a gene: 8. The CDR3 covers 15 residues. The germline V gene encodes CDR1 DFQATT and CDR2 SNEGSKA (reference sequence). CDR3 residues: CSAPSSGGGHGELFF. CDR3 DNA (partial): TGCAGTGCTCCCTCTAGCGGGGGGGGTCACGGGGAG.

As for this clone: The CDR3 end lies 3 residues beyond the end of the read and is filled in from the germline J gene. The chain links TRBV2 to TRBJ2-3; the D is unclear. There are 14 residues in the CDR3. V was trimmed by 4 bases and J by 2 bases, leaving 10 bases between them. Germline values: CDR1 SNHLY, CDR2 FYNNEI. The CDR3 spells CASSVFQLTDTQYF. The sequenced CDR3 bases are TGTGCCAGCAGTGTGTTTCAACTCACAGATACG.

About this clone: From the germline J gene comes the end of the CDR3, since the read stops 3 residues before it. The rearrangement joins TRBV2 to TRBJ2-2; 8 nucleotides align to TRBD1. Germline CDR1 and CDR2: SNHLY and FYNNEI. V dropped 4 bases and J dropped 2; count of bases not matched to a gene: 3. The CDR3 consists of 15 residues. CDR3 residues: CASSGTGFNTGELFF. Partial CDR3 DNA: TGTGCCAGCAGTGGGACAGGGTTTAACACCGGGGAG.

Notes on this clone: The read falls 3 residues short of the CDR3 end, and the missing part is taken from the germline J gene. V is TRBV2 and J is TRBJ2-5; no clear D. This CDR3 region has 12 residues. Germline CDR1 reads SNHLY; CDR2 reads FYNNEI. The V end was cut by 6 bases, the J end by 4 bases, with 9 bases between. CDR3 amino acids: CASSGRGETQYF. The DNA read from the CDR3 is TGTGCCAGCAGCGGTCGTGGAGAGACC.

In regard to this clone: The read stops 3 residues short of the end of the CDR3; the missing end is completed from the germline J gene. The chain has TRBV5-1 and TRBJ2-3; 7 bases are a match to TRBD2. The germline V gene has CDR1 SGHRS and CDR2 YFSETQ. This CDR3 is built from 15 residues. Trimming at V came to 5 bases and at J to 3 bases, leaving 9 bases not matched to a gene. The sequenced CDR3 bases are TGCGCCAGCAGGGACCAGCGGGGTTCTACAGATACG. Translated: CASRDQRGSTDT. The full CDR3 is CASRDQRGSTDTQYF.

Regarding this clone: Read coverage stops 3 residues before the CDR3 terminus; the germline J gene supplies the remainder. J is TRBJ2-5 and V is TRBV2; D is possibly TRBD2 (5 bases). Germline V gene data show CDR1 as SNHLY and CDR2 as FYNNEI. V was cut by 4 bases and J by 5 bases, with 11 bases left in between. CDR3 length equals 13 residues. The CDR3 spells CASSVETGETQYF. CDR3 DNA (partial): TGTGCCAGCAGTGTGGAGACGGGGGAGACC.

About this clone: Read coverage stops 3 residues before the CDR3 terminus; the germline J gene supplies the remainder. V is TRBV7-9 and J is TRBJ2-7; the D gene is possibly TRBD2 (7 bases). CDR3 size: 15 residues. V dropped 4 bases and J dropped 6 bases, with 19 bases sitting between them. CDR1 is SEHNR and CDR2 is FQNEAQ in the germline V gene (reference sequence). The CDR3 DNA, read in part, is TGTGCCAGCAGCTCGGATGGGGGGGCCGTTTTCGAG. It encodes CASSSDGGAVFE. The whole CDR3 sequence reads CASSSDGGAVFEQYF.

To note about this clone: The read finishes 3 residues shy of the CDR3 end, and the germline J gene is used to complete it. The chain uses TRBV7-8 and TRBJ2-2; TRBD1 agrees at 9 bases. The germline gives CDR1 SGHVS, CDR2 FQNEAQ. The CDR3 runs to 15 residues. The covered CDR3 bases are TGTGCCAGCAGCTCAGTCGTGACAGGGGGTATAGAG. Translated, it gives CASSSVVTGGIE. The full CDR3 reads CASSSVVTGGIELFF. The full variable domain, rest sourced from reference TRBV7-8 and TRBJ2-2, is GAGVSQSPRYKVAKRGQDVALRCDPISGHVSLFWYQQALGQGPEFLTYFQNEAQLDKSGLPSDRFFAERPEGSVSTLKIQRTQQEDSAVYLCASSSVVTGGIELFFGEGSRLTVL.

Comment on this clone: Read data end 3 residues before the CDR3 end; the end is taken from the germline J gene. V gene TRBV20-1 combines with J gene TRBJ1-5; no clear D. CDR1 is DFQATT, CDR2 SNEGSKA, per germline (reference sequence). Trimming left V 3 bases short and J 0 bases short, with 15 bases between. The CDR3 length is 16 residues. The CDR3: CSARAGSAYSNQPQHF. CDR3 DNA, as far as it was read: TGCAGTGCTAGGGCGGGGTCGGCCTATAGCAATCAGCCC.

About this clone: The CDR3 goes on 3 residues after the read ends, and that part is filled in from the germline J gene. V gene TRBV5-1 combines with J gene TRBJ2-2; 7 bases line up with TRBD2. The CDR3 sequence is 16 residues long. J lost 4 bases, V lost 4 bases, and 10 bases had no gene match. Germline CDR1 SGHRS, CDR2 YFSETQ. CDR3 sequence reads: CASSDLGGTSTGELFF. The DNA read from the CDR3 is TGCGCCAGCAGCGATCTCGGGGGGACGAGCACCGGGGAG.

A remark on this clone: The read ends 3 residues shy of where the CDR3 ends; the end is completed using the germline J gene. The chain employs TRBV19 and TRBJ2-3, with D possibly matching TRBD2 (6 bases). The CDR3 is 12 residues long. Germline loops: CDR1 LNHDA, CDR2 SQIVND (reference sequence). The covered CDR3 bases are TGTGCCAGTAGTATGGGGGGTCAGCCG. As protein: CASSMGGQP. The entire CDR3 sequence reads CASSMGGQPQYF.

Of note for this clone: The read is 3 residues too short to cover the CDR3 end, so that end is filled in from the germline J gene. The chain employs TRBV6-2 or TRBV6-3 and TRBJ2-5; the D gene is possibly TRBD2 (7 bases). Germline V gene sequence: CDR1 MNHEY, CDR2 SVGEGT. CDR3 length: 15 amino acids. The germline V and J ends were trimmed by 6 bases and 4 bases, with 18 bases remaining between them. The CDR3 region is CASSHIRGGRETQYF. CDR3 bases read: TGTGCCAGCAGCCATATTAGGGGGGGCCGAGAGACC.

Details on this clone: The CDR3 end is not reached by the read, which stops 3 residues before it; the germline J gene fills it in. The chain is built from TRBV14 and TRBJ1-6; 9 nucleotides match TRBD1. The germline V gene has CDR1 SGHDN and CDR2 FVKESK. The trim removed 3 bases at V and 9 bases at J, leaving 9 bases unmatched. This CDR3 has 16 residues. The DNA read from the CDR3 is TGTGCCAGCAGCCACAGAACAGGGGGCGAGGGTTCACCC. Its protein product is CASSHRTGGEGSP. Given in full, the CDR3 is CASSHRTGGEGSPLHF.

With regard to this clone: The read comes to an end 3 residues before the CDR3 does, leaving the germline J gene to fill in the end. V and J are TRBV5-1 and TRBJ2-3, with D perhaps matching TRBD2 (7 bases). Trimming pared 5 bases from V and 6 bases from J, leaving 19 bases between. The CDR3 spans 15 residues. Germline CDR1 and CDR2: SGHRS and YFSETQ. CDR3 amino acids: CASRTGGLPGDTQYF. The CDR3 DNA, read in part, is TGCGCCAGCAGGACGGGGGGCCTGCCTGGGGATACG.